This T cell receptor (beta chain) was recovered during a study of CD8+ T cells in alopecia areata. The treatment here: oral pan-JAK inhibitor, 5-10 mg twice daily. The investigators collected lesional scalp punch biopsies and peripheral blood from alopecia areata patients. Following extraction, RNA underwent reverse transcription to cDNA, which served as the sequencing template. Data came from immunoSEQ multiplex PCR; TCRdb stores just in-frame clones and leaves some out. Here the sample spans 150,000 to 250,000 clones, about three fifths being singletons. Here the sequenced sample was CD4+ T cells sorted from blood, taken at week 24, from a patient treated with tofacitinib. This TCR derives from a human donor with alopecia areata.

The CDR3 region has the DNA TGTGCCAGCAGCTTTCTGAGCAGGGAGTATGAGCAGTTCTTC. Translated, it gives CASSFLSREYEQFF. The J gene is TRBJ2-1, the V gene TRBV5-6, with D tentatively TRBD1 or TRBD2 (5 bases each). CDR1 and CDR2 from the germline V gene are SGHDT and YYEEEE. The CDR3 loop spans 14 amino acids. V was cut by 2 bases and J by 8 bases, with 14 bases left in between.